This T cell receptor beta chain was sequenced in a study of regulatory T cells. Study-level points and caveats: Skewed V and J usage and few unique V-J pairs marked patient repertoires, most in Tregs.

Of note for this clone: The antigen remains unidentified.

The primer mix had 52 TRBV and 13 TRBJ primers. Clones were sequenced by immunoSEQ multiplex PCR, and TCRdb holds only the in-frame ones, with some missing. Among about 20,000 clones listed, 90% to 95% were seen once. The germline CDR1 and CDR2 sequences are SGHVS and FQNEAQ. With 5 bases clipped from V and 5 bases from J, the junction kept 15 bases outside the gene matches. The CDR3 sequence is 17 residues long. The sequencing sample was made of CD8+ T cells sorted from blood. The V and J genes are TRBV7-8 and TRBJ2-7; 10 bases align to TRBD1. The origin of this receptor is a child younger than 10 with CD3G deficiency. DNA for the CDR3: TGTGCCAGCAGCCCATCCTACTTGTCGGGACAGGGGAACGAGCAGTACTTC. Protein product: CASSPSYLSGQGNEQYF.